The entry below describes one T cell receptor (beta chain). All enrollees were roughly 18 to 100 years old and from about 25 US areas. Germline assignment: CDR1 MNHEY and CDR2 SVGEGT. After removal of 2 bases from V and 3 bases from J, the junction contained 11 bases not matched to a gene. The CDR3 spans 18 residues. Original processing notes: Cell counts per sample came from amplifying reference gene primers. The repertoire was sequenced with immunoSEQ multiplex PCR; TCRdb's copy has only in-frame clones and lacks some. Clone size and the V and J calls come from that table; the DNA yielded D and trimming. In the table there are about 250,000 clones, around 90% of which are singletons. The data were taken from a study of blood T cell repertoires in COVID-19. At the level of the study: In each case, the material was cDNA or gDNA derived from T cells, B-cell-depleted T cells, or PBMCs.

This chain joins TRBV6-2 or TRBV6-3 and TRBJ1-5, with TRBD1 matching 9 bases. This sequence originates from a woman aged 25-40 years with acute COVID-19. The specimen was PBMCs or T cells enriched from blood (not recorded which). DNA for the CDR3: TGTGCCAGCAGTTACCGGGAACAGGGGGCTGAGTTCAATCAGCCCCAGCATTTT. It specifies CASSYREQGAEFNQPQHF.